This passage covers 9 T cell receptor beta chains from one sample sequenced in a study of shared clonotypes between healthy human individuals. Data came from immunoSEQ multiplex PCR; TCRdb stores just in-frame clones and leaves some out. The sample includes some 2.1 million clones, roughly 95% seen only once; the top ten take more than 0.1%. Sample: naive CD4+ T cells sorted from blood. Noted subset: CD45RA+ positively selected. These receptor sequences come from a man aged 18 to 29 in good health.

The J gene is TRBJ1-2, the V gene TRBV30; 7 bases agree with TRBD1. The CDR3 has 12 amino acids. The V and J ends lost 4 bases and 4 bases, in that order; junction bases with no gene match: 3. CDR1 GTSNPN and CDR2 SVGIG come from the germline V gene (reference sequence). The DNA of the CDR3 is TGTGCCTGGAACGGGGACAGCTATGGCTACACCTTC. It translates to CAWNGDSYGYTF.

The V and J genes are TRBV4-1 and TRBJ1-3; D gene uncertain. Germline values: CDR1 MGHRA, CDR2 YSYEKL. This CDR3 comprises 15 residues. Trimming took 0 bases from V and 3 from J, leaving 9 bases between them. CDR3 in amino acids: CASSQDPTFGNTIYF. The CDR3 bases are TGCGCCAGCAGCCAAGATCCGACGTTTGGAAACACCATATATTTT.

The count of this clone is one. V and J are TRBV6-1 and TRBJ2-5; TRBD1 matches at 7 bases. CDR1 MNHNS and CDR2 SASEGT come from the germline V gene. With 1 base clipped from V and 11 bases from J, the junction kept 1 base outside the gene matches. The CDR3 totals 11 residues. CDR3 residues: CASSEGGQQYF. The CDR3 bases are TGTGCCAGCAGTGAAGGGGGACAGCAGTACTTC.

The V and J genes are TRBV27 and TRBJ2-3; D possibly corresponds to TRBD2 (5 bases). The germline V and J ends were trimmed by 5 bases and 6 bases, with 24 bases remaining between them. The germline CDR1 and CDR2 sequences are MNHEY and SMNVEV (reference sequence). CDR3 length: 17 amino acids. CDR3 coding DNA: TGTGCCAGCAGTCCCCGGTTGAGGGCATCGCCCCGGGATACGCAGTATTTT. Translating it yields CASSPRLRASPRDTQYF.

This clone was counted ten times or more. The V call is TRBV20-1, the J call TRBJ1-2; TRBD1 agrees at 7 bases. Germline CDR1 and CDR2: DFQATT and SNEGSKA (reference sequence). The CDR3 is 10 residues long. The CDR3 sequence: CRIPGGGYTF. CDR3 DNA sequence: TGCAGGATCCCAGGGGGAGGCTACACCTTC.

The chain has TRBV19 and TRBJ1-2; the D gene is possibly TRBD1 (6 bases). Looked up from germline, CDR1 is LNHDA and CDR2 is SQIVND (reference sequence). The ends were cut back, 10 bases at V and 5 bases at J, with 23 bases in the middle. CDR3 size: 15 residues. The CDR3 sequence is CATTDSGASPYGYTF. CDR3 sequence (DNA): TGTGCCACCACGGACAGCGGGGCCTCACCTTATGGCTACACCTTC.

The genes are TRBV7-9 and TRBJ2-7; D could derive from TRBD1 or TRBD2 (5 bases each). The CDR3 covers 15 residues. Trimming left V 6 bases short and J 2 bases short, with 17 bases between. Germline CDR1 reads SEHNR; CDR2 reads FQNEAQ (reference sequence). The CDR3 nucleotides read TGTGCCAGCAGTCGAGCCCCGGGACCTACCTACGAGCAGTACTTC. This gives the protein CASSRAPGPTYEQYF.

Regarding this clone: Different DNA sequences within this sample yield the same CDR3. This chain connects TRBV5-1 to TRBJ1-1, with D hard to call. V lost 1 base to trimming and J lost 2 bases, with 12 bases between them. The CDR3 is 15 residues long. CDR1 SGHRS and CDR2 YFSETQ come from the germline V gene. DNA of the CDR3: TGCGCCAGCAGCTTGAATCCCAGCCTAAACACTGAAGCTTTCTTT. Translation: CASSLNPSLNTEAFF.

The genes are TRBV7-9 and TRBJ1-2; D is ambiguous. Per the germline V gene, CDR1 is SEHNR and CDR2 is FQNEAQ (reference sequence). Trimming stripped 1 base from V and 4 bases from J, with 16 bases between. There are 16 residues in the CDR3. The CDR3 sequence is CASSLVGPAGLYGYTF. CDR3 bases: TGTGCCAGCAGCTTAGTCGGTCCCGCAGGCCTCTATGGCTACACCTTC.